This T cell receptor (beta chain) was identified during a study of T-cell reconstitution after alpha-beta-depleted transplantation in children. A TCRbeta library incorporating unique molecular identifiers was prepared. Using its own MiXCR run on the PCR reads, TCRdb lists one record per CDR3 protein. The sample holds some 220,000 distinct CDR3 sequences, approximately 9.5% seen once. The V gene lost 4 bases and the J gene lost 4 bases, with 14 bases spanning the gap. CDR1 is SGHRS and CDR2 is YFSETQ in the germline V gene. The CDR3 is made up of 14 amino acids. This clonotype was detected a few times.

This sample comprised PBMCs from the stem cell graft donor, obtained from the stem cell graft. The TCR was taken from a human donor who donated a stem cell graft to a child with acute lymphoblastic leukemia. The V gene is TRBV5-1, the J gene TRBJ1-2; a weak D match, TRBD1 (6 bases). The CDR3 loop is CASSAPGTSYGYTF. CDR3 coding DNA: TGCGCCAGCAGCGCCCCAGGGACAAGCTATGGCTACACCTTC.